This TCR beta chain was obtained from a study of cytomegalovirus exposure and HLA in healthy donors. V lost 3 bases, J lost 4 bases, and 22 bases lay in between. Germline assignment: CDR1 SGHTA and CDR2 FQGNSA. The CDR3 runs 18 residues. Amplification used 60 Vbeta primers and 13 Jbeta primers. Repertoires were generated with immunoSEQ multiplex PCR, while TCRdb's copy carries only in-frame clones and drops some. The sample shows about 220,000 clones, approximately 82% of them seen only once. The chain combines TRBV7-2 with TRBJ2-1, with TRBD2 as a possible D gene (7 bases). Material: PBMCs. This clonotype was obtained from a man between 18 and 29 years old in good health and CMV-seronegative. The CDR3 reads CASSLMTFIGGLYNEQFF. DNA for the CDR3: TGTGCCAGCAGCTTGATGACATTTATCGGGGGGCTTTACAATGAGCAGTTCTTC.